This record covers a single T cell receptor beta chain. This may arise from a read error, as a much more abundant clone is one base away. The entry originates in a study of immune heterogeneity within non-small cell lung tumors. TCR beta CDR3 was amplified by multiplex PCR, first round around 10 cycles, 32 V and 13 J primers. TCRdb called the multiplex PCR reads again in MiXCR, with one record for every CDR3 protein. The sample lists 14,000 to 15,000 distinct CDR3 sequences, around 27% seen once, with roughly 5.2% in the top ten. The CDR3 consists of 17 residues. J lost 6 bases, V lost 6 bases, and 9 bases had no gene match. Germline CDR1 KGHDR, CDR2 SFDVKD. The template consisted of bulk tumor genomic DNA, with 600 ng used per sample. Primary tumors were biopsied several times each, far apart, intraoperatively. The study cohort was described as untreated, and its members had newly diagnosed non-small cell lung cancer. They went on to have curative surgery.

Sequenced input: lung tumor tissue. The receptor was derived from a man in his forties with non-small cell lung cancer. The chain couples TRBV24-1 to TRBJ2-1; 14 nucleotides line up with TRBD2. This CDR3 is CATSFPWTSGGINEQFF. CDR3 nucleotides: TGTGCCACCAGTTTCCCTTGGACTAGCGGGGGGATCAATGAGCAGTTCTTC.